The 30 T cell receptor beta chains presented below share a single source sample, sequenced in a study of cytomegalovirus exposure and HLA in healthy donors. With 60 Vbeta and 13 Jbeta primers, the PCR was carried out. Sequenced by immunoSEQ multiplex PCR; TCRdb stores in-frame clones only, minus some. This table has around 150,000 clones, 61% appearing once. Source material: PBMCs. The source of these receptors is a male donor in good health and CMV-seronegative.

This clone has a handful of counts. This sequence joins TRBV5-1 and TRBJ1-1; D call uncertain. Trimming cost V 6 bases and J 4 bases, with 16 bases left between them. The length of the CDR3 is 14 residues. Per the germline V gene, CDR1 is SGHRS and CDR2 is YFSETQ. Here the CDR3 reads CASTMEAGSTEAFF. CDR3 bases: TGCGCCAGCACAATGGAGGCAGGATCCACTGAAGCTTTCTTT. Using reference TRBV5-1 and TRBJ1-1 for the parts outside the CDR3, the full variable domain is KAGVTQTPRYLIKTRGQQVTLSCSPISGHRSVSWYQQTPGQGLQFLFEYFSETQRNKGNFPGRFSGRQFSNSRSEMNVSTLELGDSALYLCASTMEAGSTEAFFGQGTRLTVV.

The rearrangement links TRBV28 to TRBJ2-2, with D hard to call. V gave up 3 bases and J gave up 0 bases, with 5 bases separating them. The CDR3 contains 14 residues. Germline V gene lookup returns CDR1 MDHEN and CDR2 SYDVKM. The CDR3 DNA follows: TGTGCCAGCAGTTTTCACACGAACACCGGGGAGCTGTTTTTT. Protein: CASSFHTNTGELFF. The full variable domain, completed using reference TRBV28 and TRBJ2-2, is DVKVTQSSRYLVKRTGEKVFLECVQDMDHENMFWYRQDPGLGLRLIYFSYDVKMKEKGDIPEGYSVSREKKERFSLILESASTNQTSMYLCASSFHTNTGELFFGEGSRLTVL.

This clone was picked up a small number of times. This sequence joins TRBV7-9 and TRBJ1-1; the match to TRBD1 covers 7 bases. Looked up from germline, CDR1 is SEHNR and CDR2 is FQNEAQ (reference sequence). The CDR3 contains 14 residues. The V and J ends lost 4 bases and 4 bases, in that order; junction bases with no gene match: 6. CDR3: CASSSQGEGTEAFF. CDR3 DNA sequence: TGTGCCAGCAGCTCCCAGGGGGAAGGCACTGAAGCTTTCTTT.

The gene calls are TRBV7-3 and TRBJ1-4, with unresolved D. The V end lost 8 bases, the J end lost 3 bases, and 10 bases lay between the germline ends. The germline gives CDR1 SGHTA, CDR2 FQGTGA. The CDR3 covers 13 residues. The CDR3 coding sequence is TGTGCCAGCTCCGTACAGCCTAATGAAAAACTGTTTTTT. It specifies CASSVQPNEKLFF.

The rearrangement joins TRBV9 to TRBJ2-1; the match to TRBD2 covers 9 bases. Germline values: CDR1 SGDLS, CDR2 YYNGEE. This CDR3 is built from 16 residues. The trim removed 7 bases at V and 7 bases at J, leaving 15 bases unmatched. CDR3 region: CASRPSGGGAWNEQFF. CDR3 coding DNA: TGTGCCAGCCGTCCTTCGGGCGGGGGGGCTTGGAATGAGCAGTTCTTC.

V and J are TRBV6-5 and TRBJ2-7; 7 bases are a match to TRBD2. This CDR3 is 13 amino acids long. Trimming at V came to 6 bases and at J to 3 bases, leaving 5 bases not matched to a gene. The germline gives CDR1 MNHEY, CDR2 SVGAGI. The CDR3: CASSPGGYYEQYF. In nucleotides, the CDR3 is TGTGCCAGCAGCCCCGGGGGGTACTACGAGCAGTACTTC.

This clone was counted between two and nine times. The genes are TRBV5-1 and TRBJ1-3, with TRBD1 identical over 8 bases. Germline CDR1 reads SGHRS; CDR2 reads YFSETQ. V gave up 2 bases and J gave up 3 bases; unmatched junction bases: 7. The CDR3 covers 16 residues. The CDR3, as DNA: TGCGCCAGCAGCTTAGGGCAGGGGGCTGGTGGAAACACCATATATTTT. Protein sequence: CASSLGQGAGGNTIYF. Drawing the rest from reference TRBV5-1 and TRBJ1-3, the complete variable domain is KAGVTQTPRYLIKTRGQQVTLSCSPISGHRSVSWYQQTPGQGLQFLFEYFSETQRNKGNFPGRFSGRQFSNSRSEMNVSTLELGDSALYLCASSLGQGAGGNTIYFGEGSWLTVV.

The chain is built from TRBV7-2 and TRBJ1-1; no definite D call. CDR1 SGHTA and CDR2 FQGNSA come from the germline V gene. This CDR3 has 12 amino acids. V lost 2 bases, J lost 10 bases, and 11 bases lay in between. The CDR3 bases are TGTGCCAGCAGCTTACCCGGGTGGGTAGCTTTCTTT. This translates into CASSLPGWVAFF.

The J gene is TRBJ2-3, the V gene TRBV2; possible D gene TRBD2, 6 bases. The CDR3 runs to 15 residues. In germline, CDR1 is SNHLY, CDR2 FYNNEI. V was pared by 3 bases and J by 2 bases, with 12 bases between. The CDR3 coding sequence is TGTGCCAGCAGTGACGGGCGGGGTCCCACAGATACGCAGTATTTT. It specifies CASSDGRGPTDTQYF.

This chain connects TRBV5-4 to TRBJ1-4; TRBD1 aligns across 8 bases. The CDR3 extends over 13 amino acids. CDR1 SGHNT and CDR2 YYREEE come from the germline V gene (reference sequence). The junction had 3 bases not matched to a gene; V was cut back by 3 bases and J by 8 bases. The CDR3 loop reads CASSSTGAEKLFF. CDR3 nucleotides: TGTGCCAGCAGCTCGACAGGGGCCGAAAAACTGTTTTTT.

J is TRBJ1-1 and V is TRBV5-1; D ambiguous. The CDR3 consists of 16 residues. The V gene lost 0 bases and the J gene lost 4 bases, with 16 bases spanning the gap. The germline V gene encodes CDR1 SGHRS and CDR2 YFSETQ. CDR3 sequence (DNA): TGCGCCAGCAGCTTGGCCGAAGGCAGGCTTAGCACTGAAGCTTTCTTT. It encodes CASSLAEGRLSTEAFF. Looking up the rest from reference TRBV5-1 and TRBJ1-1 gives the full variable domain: KAGVTQTPRYLIKTRGQQVTLSCSPISGHRSVSWYQQTPGQGLQFLFEYFSETQRNKGNFPGRFSGRQFSNSRSEMNVSTLELGDSALYLCASSLAEGRLSTEAFFGQGTRLTVV.

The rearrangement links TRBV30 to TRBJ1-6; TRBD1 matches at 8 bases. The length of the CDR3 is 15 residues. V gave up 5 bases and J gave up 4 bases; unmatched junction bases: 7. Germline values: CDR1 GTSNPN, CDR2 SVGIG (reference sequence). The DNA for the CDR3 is TGTGCCTGGGATACCGGGACAGGATATAATTCACCCCTCCACTTT. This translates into CAWDTGTGYNSPLHF.

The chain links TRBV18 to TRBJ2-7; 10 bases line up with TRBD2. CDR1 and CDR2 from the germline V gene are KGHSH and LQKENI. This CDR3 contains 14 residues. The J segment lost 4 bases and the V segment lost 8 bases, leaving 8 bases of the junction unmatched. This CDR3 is CASTPAGGLYEQYF. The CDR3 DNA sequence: TGTGCCAGCACCCCAGCGGGGGGGCTTTACGAGCAGTACTTC.

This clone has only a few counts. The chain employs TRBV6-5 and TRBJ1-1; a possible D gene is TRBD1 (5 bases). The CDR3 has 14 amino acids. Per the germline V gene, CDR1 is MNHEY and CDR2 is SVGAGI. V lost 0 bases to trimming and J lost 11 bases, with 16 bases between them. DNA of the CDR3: TGTGCCAGCAGTTACTCGAATCAGGGTGGTATGGCTTTCTTT. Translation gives CASSYSNQGGMAFF.

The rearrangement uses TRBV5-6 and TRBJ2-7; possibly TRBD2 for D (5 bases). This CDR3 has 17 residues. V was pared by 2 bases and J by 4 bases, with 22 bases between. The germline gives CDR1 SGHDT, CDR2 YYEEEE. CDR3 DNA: TGTGCCAGCAGCTTACGGGGTGGGGTCCCCAAGTGGTACGAGCAGTACTTC. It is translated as CASSLRGGVPKWYEQYF.

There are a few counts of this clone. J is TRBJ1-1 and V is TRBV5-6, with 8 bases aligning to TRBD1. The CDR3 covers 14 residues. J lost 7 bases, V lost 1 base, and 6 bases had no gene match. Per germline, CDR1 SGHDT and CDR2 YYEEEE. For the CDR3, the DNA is TGTGCCAGCAGCTTGAGCGGGACAGGAGGTGAAGCTTTCTTT. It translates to CASSLSGTGGEAFF.

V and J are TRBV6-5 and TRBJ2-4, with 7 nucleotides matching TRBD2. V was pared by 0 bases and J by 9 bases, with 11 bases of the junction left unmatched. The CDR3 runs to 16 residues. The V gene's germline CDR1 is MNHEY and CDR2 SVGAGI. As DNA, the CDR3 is TGTGCCAGCAGTTACTCTCGGACTAGAAGCGACGGCATTCAGTACTTC. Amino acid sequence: CASSYSRTRSDGIQYF.

The DNA for the CDR3 is TGTGCCAGCAGCTTAGACAGGGACCGGTACACCTTC. Protein product: CASSLDRDRYTF. The rearrangement uses TRBV11-1 and TRBJ1-2; D is perhaps TRBD1 (6 bases). Germline assignment: CDR1 SGHAT and CDR2 FQDESV (reference sequence). The CDR3 contains 12 residues. V was shortened by 1 base and J by 11 bases, with 11 bases between the two germline ends.

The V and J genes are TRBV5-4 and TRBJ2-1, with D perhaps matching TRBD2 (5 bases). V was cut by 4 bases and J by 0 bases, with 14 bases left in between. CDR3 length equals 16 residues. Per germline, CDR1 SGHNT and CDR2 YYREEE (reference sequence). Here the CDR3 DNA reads TGTGCCAGCAGCCCGGACTCTGCAGCCTCCTACAATGAGCAGTTCTTC. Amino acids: CASSPDSAASYNEQFF.

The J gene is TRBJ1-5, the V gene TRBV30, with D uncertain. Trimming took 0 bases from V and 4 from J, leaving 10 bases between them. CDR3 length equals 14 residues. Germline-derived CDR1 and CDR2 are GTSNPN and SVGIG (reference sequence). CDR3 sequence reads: CAWSVLEGNQPQHF. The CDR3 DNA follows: TGTGCCTGGAGTGTACTAGAAGGTAATCAGCCCCAGCATTTT.

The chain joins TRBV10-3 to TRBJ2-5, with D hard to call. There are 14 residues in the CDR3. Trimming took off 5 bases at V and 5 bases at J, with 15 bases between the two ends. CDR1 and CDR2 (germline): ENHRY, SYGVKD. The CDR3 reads CAISPQDNAETQYF. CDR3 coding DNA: TGTGCCATCAGTCCCCAAGACAATGCGGAGACCCAGTACTTC.

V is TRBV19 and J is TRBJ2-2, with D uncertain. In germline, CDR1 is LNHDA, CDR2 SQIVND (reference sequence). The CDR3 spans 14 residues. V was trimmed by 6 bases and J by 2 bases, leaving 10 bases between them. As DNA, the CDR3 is TGTGCCAGTAGCCCGTCAGTAAACACCGGGGAGCTGTTTTTT. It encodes CASSPSVNTGELFF.

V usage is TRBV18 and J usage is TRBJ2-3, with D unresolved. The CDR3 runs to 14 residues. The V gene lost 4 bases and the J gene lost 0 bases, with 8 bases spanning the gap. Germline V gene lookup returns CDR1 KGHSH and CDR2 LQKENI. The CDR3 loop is CASSRSTSTDTQYF. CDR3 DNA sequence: TGTGCCAGCTCACGGTCCACAAGCACAGATACGCAGTATTTT.

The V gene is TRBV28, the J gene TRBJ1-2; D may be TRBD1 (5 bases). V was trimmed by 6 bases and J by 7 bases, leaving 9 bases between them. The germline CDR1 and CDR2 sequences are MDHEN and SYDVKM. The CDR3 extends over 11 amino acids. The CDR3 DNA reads TGTGCCAGCAGGCGGGACGTTGGCTACACCTTC. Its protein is CASRRDVGYTF.

The CDR3 here is CASSSIPVSPLHF. The CDR3 DNA reads as TGTGCCAGCAGCTCGATCCCAGTCTCACCCCTCCACTTT. V usage is TRBV7-9 and J usage is TRBJ1-6; D is ambiguous. CDR3 size: 13 residues. Germline V gives CDR1 SEHNR, CDR2 FQNEAQ (reference sequence). V shed 4 bases and J shed 10 bases, with 11 bases lying between them.

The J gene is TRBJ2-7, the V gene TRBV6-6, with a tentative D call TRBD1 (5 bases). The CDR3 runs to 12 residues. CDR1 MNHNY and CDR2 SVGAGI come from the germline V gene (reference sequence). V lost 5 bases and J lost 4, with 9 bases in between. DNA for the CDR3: TGTGCCAGCAGTACGACAGTTTACGAGCAGTACTTC. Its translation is CASSTTVYEQYF.

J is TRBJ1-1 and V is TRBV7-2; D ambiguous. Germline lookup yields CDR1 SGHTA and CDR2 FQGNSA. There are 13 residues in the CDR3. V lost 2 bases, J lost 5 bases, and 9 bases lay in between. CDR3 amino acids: CASSLIRETEAFF. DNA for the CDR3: TGTGCCAGCAGCTTAATTCGGGAGACTGAAGCTTTCTTT.

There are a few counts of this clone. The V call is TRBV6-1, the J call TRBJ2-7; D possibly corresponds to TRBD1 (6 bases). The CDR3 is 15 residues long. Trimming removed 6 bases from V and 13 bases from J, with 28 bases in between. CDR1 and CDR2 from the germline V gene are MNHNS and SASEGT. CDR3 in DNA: TGTGCCAGCAGGGACCAAGGACAGACCACCTGTGCAGGCTACTTC. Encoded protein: CASRDQGQTTCAGYF.

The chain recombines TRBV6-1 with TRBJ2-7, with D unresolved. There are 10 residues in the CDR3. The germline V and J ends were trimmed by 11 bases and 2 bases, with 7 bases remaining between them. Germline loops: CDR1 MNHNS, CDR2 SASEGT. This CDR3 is CALETYEQYF. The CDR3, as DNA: TGTGCCTTAGAGACCTACGAGCAGTACTTC.

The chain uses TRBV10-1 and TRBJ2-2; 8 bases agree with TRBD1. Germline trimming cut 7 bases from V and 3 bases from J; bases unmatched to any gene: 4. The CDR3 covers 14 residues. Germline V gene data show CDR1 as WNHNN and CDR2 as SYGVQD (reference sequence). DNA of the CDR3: TGCGCCAGCAAAAAGGGACAGGACACCGGGGAGCTGTTTTTT. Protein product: CASKKGQDTGELFF.